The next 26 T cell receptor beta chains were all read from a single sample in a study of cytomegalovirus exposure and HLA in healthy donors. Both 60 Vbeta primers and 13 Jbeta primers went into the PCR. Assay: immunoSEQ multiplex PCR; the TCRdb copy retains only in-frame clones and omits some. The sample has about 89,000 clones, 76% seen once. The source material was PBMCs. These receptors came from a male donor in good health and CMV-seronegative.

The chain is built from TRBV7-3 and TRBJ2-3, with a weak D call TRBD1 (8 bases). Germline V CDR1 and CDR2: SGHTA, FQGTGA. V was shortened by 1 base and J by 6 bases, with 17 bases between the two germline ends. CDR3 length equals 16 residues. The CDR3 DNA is TGTGCCAGCAGCTTAAACCGGGCGGGGGACAGGGATACGCAGTATTTT. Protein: CASSLNRAGDRDTQYF.

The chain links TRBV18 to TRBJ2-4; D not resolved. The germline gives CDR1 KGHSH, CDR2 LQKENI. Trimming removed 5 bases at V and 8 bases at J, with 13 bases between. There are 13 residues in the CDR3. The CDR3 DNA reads TGTGCCAGCTCATCCGGGTTACCGGACATTCAGTACTTC. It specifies CASSSGLPDIQYF.

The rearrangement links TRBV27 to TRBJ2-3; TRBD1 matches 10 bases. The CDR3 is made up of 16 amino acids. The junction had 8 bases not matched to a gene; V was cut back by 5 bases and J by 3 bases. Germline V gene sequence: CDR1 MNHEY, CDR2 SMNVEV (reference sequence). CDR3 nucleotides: TGTGCCAGCAGTCGCCGGGACAGGGGAAGGACAGATACGCAGTATTTT. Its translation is CASSRRDRGRTDTQYF.

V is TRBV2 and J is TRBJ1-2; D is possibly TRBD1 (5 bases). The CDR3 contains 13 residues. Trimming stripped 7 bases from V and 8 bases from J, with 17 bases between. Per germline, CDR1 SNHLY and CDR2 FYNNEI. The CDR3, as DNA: TGTGCCAGCAAGACAGCGGGAGGTGGAGGCTACACCTTC. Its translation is CASKTAGGGGYTF. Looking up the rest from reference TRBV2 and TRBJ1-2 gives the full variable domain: EPEVTQTPSHQVTQMGQEVILRCVPISNHLYFYWYRQILGQKVEFLVSFYNNEISEKSEIFDDQFSVERPDGSNFTLKIRSTKLEDSAMYFCASKTAGGGGYTFGSGTRLTVV.

The CDR3 DNA reads TGTGCCAGCAGCCTAGCCGGGGAAAAACTGTTTTTT. It specifies CASSLAGEKLFF. V and J are TRBV27 and TRBJ1-4; D call uncertain. V was pared by 6 bases and J by 8 bases, with 10 bases between. CDR1 and CDR2 from the germline V gene are MNHEY and SMNVEV (reference sequence). This CDR3 is 12 amino acids long. The full variable domain, rest sourced from reference TRBV27 and TRBJ1-4, is EAQVTQNPRYLITVTGKKLTVTCSQNMNHEYMSWYRQDPGLGLRQIYYSMNVEVTDKGDVPEGYKVSRKEKRNFPLILESPSPNQTSLYFCASSLAGEKLFFGSGTQLSVL.

The CDR3 bases are TGTGCCAGCTCACCACCCAGGGCCGGTGGGGAAAAACTGTTTTTT. Its translation: CASSPPRAGGEKLFF. The chain has TRBV18 and TRBJ1-4; D might be TRBD1 (5 bases). Germline CDR1 KGHSH, CDR2 LQKENI. CDR3 length equals 15 residues. V dropped 0 bases and J dropped 8 bases, with 13 bases sitting between them.

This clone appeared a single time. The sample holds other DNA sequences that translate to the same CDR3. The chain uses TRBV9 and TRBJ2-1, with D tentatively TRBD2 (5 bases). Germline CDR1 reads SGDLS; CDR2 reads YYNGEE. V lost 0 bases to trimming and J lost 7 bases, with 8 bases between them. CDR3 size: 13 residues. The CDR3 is CASSVGTGNEQFF. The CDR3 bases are TGTGCCAGCAGCGTAGGAACGGGGAATGAGCAGTTCTTC.

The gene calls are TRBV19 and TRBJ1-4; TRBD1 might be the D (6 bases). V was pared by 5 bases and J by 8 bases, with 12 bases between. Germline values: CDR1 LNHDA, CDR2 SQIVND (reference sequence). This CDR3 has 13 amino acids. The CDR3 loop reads CASSPQGREKLFF. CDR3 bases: TGTGCCAGTAGTCCACAGGGAAGGGAAAAACTGTTTTTT.

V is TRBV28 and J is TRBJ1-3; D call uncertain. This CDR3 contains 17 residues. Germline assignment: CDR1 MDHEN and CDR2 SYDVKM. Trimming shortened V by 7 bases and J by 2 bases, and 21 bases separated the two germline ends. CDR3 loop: CASITLRGWKAGNTIYF. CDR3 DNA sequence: TGTGCCAGCATTACCCTCCGGGGTTGGAAAGCTGGAAACACCATATATTTT.

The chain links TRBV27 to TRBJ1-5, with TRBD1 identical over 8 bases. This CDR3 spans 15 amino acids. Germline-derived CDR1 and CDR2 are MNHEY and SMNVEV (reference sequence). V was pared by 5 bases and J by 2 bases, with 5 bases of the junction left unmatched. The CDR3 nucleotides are TGTGCCAGCAGTCCCCAGGGACAGGGCAATCAGCCCCAGCATTTT. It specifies CASSPQGQGNQPQHF.

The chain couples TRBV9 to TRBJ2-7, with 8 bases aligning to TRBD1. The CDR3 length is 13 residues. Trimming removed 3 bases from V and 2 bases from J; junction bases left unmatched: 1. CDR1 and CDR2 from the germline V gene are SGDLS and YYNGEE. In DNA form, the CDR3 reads TGTGCCAGCAGCGAACAGGGGGCCTACGAGCAGTACTTC. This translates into CASSEQGAYEQYF.

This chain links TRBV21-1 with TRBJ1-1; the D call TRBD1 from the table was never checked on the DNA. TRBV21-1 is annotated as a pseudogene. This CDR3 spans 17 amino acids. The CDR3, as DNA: TGTGCCAGCAGCAAAAGGCGAGACACACAAAGGAACACTGAAGCTTTCTTT. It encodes CASSKRRDTQRNTEAFF.

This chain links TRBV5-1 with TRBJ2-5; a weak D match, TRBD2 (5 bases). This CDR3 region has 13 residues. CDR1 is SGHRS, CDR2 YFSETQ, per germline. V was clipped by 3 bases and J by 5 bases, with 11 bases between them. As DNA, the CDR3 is TGCGCCAGCAGCTCGGGGATGGGGGAGACCCAGTACTTC. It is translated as CASSSGMGETQYF.

This CDR3 is CASSFTSGSEYEQYF. CDR3 bases: TGTGCCAGCAGCTTTACTAGCGGGAGTGAGTACGAGCAGTACTTC. The chain has TRBV5-4 and TRBJ2-7; 11 bases fit TRBD2. The CDR3 runs 15 residues. Germline V CDR1 and CDR2: SGHNT, YYREEE (reference sequence). Trimming took 2 bases from V and 4 from J; bases not matched to a gene: 5.

The CDR3 region is CASSARTGSIYGYTF. CDR3 coding DNA: TGTGCCAGCAGCGCCCGGACAGGGAGTATCTATGGCTACACCTTC. V gene TRBV5-6 combines with J gene TRBJ1-2; 8 positions agree with TRBD1. Germline CDR1 reads SGHDT; CDR2 reads YYEEEE. V trimming: 4 bases; J trimming: 4 bases; junction bases outside the gene matches: 9. This CDR3 is 15 amino acids long.

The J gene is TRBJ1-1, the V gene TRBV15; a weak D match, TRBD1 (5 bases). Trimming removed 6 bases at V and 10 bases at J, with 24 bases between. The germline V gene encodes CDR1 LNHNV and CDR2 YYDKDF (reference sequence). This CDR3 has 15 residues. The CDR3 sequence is CATRNTGGPHRGAFF. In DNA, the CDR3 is TGTGCCACCAGAAATACGGGGGGTCCTCACCGTGGAGCTTTCTTT.

The CDR3 region has the DNA TGTGCCAGCAGGAAAAAAGGGGCGCAGGGCCAAGAGACCCAGTACTTC. It is translated as CASRKKGAQGQETQYF. The chain carries TRBV25-1 and TRBJ2-5; TRBD1 is a possible D gene (5 bases). V dropped 6 bases and J dropped 1 base, with 18 bases sitting between them. The germline CDR1 and CDR2 sequences are MGHDK and SYGVNS. The CDR3 is 16 residues long.

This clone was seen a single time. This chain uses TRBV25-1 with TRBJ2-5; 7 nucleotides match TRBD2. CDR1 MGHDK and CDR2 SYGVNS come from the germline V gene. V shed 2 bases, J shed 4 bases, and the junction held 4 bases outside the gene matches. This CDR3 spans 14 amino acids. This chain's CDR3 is CASSEGEGLETQYF. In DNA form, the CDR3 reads TGTGCCAGCAGTGAAGGGGAGGGCCTAGAGACCCAGTACTTC.

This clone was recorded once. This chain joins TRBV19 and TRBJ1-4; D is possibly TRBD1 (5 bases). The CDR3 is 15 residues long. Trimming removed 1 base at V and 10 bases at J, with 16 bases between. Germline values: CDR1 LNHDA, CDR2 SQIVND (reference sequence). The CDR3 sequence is CASSIARAIRGKLFF. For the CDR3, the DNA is TGTGCCAGTAGTATAGCCAGAGCAATTAGGGGAAAACTGTTTTTT.

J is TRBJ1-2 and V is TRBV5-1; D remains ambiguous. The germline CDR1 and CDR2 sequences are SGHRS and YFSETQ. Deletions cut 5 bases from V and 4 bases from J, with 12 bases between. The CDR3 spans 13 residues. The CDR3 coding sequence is TGCGCCAGCAGTGCGGAGGGTAGCTATGGCTACACCTTC. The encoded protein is CASSAEGSYGYTF.

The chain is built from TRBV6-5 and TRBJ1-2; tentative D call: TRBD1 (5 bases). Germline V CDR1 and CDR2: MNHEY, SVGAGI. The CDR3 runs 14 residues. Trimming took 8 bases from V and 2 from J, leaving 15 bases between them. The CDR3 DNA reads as TGTGCCAGCCTGAGATCCAGGGTCAACTATGGCTACACCTTC. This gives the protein CASLRSRVNYGYTF.

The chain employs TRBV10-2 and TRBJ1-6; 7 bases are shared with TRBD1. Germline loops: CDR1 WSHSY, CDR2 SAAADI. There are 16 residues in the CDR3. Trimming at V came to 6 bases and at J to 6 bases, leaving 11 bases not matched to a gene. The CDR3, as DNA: TGCGCCAGCAGGGAACCCGGGACAGCCCCTAATTCACCCCTCCACTTT. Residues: CASREPGTAPNSPLHF.

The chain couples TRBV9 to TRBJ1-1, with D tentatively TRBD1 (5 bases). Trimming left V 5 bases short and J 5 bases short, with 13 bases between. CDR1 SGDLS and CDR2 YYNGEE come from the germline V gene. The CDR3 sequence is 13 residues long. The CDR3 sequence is CASSWGVGTEAFF. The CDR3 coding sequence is TGTGCCAGCAGTTGGGGGGTTGGAACTGAAGCTTTCTTT.

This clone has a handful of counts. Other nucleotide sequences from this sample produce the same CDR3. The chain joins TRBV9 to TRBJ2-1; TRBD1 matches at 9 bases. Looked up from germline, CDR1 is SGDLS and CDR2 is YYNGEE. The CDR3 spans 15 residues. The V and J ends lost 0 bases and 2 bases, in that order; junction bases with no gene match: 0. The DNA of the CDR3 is TGTGCCAGCAGCGTAGACAGGGGGCCCTACAATGAGCAGTTCTTC. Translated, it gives CASSVDRGPYNEQFF.

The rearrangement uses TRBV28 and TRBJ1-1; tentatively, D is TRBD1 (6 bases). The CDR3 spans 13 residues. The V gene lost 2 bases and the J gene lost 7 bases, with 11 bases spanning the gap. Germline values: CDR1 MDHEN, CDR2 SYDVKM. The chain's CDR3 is CASSLMTGLEAFF. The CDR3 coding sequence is TGTGCCAGCAGTTTAATGACAGGTCTTGAAGCTTTCTTT. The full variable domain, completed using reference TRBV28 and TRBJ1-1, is DVKVTQSSRYLVKRTGEKVFLECVQDMDHENMFWYRQDPGLGLRLIYFSYDVKMKEKGDIPEGYSVSREKKERFSLILESASTNQTSMYLCASSLMTGLEAFFGQGTRLTVV.

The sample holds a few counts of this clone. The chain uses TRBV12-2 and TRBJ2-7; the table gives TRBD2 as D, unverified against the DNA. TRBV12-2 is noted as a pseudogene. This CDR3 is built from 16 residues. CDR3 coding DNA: TGTGCAAGTCGCTTAACGACTAGCTCGCGACCATACGAGCAGTACTTC. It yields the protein CASRLTTSSRPYEQYF.